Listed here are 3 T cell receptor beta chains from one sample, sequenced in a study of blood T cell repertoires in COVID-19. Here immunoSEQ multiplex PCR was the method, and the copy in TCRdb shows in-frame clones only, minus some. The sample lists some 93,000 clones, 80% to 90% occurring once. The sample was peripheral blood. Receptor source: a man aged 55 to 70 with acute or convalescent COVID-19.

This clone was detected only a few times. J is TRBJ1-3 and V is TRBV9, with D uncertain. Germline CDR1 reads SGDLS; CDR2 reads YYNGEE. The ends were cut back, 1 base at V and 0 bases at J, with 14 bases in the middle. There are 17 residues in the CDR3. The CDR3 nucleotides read TGTGCCAGCAGCGTAAGGGCCGGGAGGGTCTCTGGAAACACCATATATTTT. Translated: CASSVRAGRVSGNTIYF.

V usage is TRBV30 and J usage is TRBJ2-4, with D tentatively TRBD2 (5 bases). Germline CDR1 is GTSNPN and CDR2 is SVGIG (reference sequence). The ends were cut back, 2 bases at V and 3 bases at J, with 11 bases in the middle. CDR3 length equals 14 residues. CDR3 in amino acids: CAWSPGLGKNIQYF. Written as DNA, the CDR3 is TGTGCCTGGAGTCCGGGGTTAGGCAAAAACATTCAGTACTTC.

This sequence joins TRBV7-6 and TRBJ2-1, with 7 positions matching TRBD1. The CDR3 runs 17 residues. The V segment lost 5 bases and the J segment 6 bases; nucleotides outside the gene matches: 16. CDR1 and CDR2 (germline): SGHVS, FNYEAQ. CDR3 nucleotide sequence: TGTGCCAGCAGCAATGTCCCCGACAGGGTTGTGGTCAATGAGCAGTTCTTC. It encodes CASSNVPDRVVVNEQFF.